This T cell receptor beta chain came from a study of blood T cell repertoires in COVID-19 (dated by TCRdb to the early 2020s). Broadly, across the study: The collaborator samples originated in the United States, Italy and Spain and spanned the acute and convalescent phases of COVID-19. Where HLA class I and class II types were available, the types were taken from metadata supplied by the sample provider, not from assay-based typing. Deeply sampled blood TCRbeta repertoires from subjects exposed to, actively infected with, or recovered from COVID-19 were included in the dataset. The material from the prospective study consisted of cDNA or gDNA derived from T cells, B-cell-depleted T cells, or PBMCs. The repertoires were released in a freely available public database intended as a resource for research on the immune response to SARS-CoV-2. The samples were drawn from the first 160 participants of the ongoing ImmuneRACE study and from some 1,300 subjects provided by 6 global collaborators. Sample metadata almost always included a de-identified subject ID, COVID-19 status, age in years and sex.

Turning to this clone: Its cognate antigen has yet to be identified. No clone much larger than this one lies a single base away; base qualities are absent.

TCRbeta CDR3 regions were amplified from genomic DNA by means of the immunoSEQ Assay, a bias-controlled multiplex PCR. The source study handled its data this way. The number of nucleated cells in each sample was estimated from the amplification of reference gene primers within the assay. To quantify the absolute abundance of each unique TCRbeta CDR3 rearrangement, sequence reads were collapsed and filtered. Productive Simpson clonality was computed per sample as the square root of Simpson's diversity index over productive rearrangements. Drawn from immuneACCESS, this table holds only the in-frame rearrangements with V and J called that TCRdb kept. Clones are partly lost; checked studies trace under half to an unresolved V gene and leave the rest unexplained. V and J calls and clone size are given by that table; D and trimming were obtained from the DNA. This sample holds under 150,000 clones; around four fifths were observed only once. The ten largest make up 5.9% of the sample.

The collaborating institutions used their own protocols to collect whole blood in K2EDTA tubes. For TCRbeta analysis, collaborator samples were shipped as frozen whole blood, as isolated PBMCs, or as DNA extracted from either sample type. Paper-wide results and their limitations: Clinical and demographic metadata were provided uncurated, with the amount varying by source and participant.

The CDR3 runs 16 residues from the cysteine to the phenylalanine. Solely the CDR3 DNA is kept, with 48 bases framed from the first base. V lost 0 bases and J lost 2 bases, and the count of bases not matched to a germline gene is 3. The germline V gene supplies CDR1 KGHSH and CDR2 LQKENI. Sequenced material: peripheral blood. Recombination connected TRBV18 to TRBJ2-3; TRBD2 agrees with 9 junctional bases. The sequence came from a man older than 75 with active or convalescent COVID-19. The nucleotides read TGTGCCAGCTCACCACCAAGCGGGGGGACCACAGATACGCAGTATTTT. This codes for CASSPPSGGTTDTQYF.